These 30 T cell receptor beta chains were all obtained from the same sample, sequenced in a study of blood T cell repertoires in COVID-19. Sequencing used immunoSEQ multiplex PCR; TCRdb keeps in-frame clones, though not all of them. Found here are about 64,000 clones, approximately 78% of them singletons; the top ten hold 15%. Sequenced input: peripheral blood. These receptors all stem from a man older than 75 with acute or convalescent COVID-19.

V and J are TRBV27 and TRBJ1-5; no clear D. This CDR3 region has 14 residues. Germline CDR1 and CDR2: MNHEY and SMNVEV (reference sequence). The V gene lost 4 bases and the J gene lost 0 bases, with 7 bases spanning the gap. The CDR3 region is CASSSLYSNQPQHF. CDR3 bases: TGTGCCAGCAGTTCCCTATATAGCAATCAGCCCCAGCATTTT.

The chain has TRBV4-1 and TRBJ2-7; TRBD1 matches at 7 bases. Trimming took 3 bases from V and 6 from J; bases not matched to a gene: 5. This CDR3 has 13 amino acids. Per germline, CDR1 MGHRA and CDR2 YSYEKL. The CDR3 sequence: CASSHNRGSEQYF. The CDR3 DNA sequence: TGCGCCAGCAGCCATAACAGGGGCAGCGAGCAGTACTTC.

The chain couples TRBV19 to TRBJ1-5; tentatively, D is TRBD1 (6 bases). This CDR3 is 17 amino acids long. The ends were cut back, 3 bases at V and 4 bases at J, with 19 bases in the middle. The germline V gene has CDR1 LNHDA and CDR2 SQIVND (reference sequence). The CDR3 DNA sequence: TGTGCCAGTAGTATCGGTGCGGGCGGGGGGCGGAATCAGCCCCAGCATTTT. Translating gives CASSIGAGGGRNQPQHF.

The genes are TRBV6-5 and TRBJ2-2; maybe TRBD2 (5 bases). The V gene lost 10 bases and the J gene lost 4 bases, with 13 bases spanning the gap. The germline V gene encodes CDR1 MNHEY and CDR2 SVGAGI. The length of the CDR3 is 13 residues. This chain's CDR3 is CATVTAVTGELFF. In DNA, the CDR3 is TGTGCCACCGTTACAGCGGTCACCGGGGAGCTGTTTTTT.

The rearrangement uses TRBV6-6 and TRBJ2-2, with a weak D call TRBD1 (6 bases). The CDR3 totals 15 residues. The germline V gene encodes CDR1 MNHNY and CDR2 SVGAGI (reference sequence). With 6 bases removed from V and 7 bases from J, the gap between germline ends came to 18 bases. CDR3 loop: CASRKTGPLGGELFF. As DNA, the CDR3 is TGTGCCAGCAGAAAAACAGGGCCCCTCGGCGGGGAGCTGTTTTTT.

V usage is TRBV11-2 and J usage is TRBJ2-7, with D perhaps matching TRBD2 (6 bases). With 5 bases removed from V and 5 bases from J, the gap between germline ends came to 13 bases. In germline, CDR1 is SGHAT, CDR2 FQNNGV. The CDR3 is 13 amino acids. The CDR3 region is CASSLRRADEQYF. Written as DNA, the CDR3 is TGTGCCAGCAGCCTCCGGAGGGCCGACGAGCAGTACTTC.

J is TRBJ2-6 and V is TRBV6-5; no clear D. The CDR3 runs to 15 residues. CDR1 MNHEY and CDR2 SVGAGI come from the germline V gene. Trimming cost V 5 bases and J 1 base, with 9 bases left between them. The CDR3: CASSPFTSGANVLTF. In DNA form, the CDR3 reads TGTGCCAGCAGTCCCTTTACTTCTGGGGCCAACGTCCTGACTTTC.

The chain is built from TRBV7-9 and TRBJ2-3; D uncertain. Deletions cut 8 bases from V and 3 bases from J, with 6 bases between. The CDR3 is 11 residues long. In germline, CDR1 is SEHNR, CDR2 FQNEAQ (reference sequence). The CDR3 reads CASRRTDTQYF. The CDR3 DNA reads TGTGCCAGCCGCCGGACAGATACGCAGTATTTT.

In its sample, this clone was seen a few times. The chain links TRBV19 to TRBJ2-5; 7 nucleotides match TRBD2. The germline gives CDR1 LNHDA, CDR2 SQIVND (reference sequence). With V trimmed by 5 bases and J by 4 bases, 10 bases remained unmatched. CDR3 length: 15 amino acids. DNA for the CDR3: TGTGCCAGTAGTGGGGGGGGAAGTGTAGCAGAGACCCAGTACTTC. Its protein is CASSGGGSVAETQYF.

This clone showed up just a few times. The J gene is TRBJ1-5, the V gene TRBV7-9; 7 bases are a match to TRBD1. The CDR3 sequence is 18 residues long. V trimming: 0 bases; J trimming: 5 bases; junction bases outside the gene matches: 13. Germline-derived CDR1 and CDR2 are SEHNR and FQNEAQ (reference sequence). The CDR3 DNA reads as TGTGCCAGCAGCTTAGCAATCGGTCGGGACAGCAACGATCAGCCCCAGCATTTT. It encodes CASSLAIGRDSNDQPQHF. Using reference TRBV7-9 and TRBJ1-5 for the parts outside the CDR3, the full variable domain is DTGVSQNPRHKITKRGQNVTFRCDPISEHNRLYWYRQTLGQGPEFLTYFQNEAQLEKSRLLSDRFSAERPKGSFSTLEIQRTEQGDSAMYLCASSLAIGRDSNDQPQHFGDGTRLSIL.

V and J are TRBV9 and TRBJ2-5; D is unresolved. The germline V and J ends were trimmed by 0 bases and 3 bases, with 9 bases remaining between them. CDR1 and CDR2 from the germline V gene are SGDLS and YYNGEE. The CDR3 contains 14 residues. CDR3 nucleotide sequence: TGTGCCAGCAGCGTAGGATCCCGGGAAGAGACCCAGTACTTC. It codes for CASSVGSREETQYF.

The chain uses TRBV2 and TRBJ1-2; the D is unclear. The V and J ends lost 4 bases and 14 bases respectively, with 14 bases between them. Germline CDR1 and CDR2: SNHLY and FYNNEI. CDR3 size: 11 residues. CDR3 protein: CASSAYVRHTF. CDR3 bases: TGTGCCAGCAGTGCGTACGTGAGGCATACCTTC.

V gene TRBV12-5 combines with J gene TRBJ2-1; 10 positions agree with TRBD2. CDR3 length: 18 residues. Germline assignment: CDR1 LGHNT and CDR2 FRNRAP. The J segment lost 10 bases and the V segment lost 0 bases, leaving 15 bases of the junction unmatched. DNA of the CDR3: TGTGCTAGTGGTTTGGTACACAGCGGGGGGGCCCTCCCTCAGGAGCAGTTCTTC. Translated, it gives CASGLVHSGGALPQEQFF.

The rearrangement links TRBV10-3 to TRBJ1-1; tentatively, D is TRBD1 (5 bases). V was pared by 5 bases and J by 7 bases, with 11 bases between. Germline-derived CDR1 and CDR2 are ENHRY and SYGVKD. The CDR3 is 12 residues long. The CDR3 nucleotides read TGTGCCATCAGTACAGGAATATTTGAAGCTTTCTTT. Translation gives CAISTGIFEAFF.

The CDR3 coding sequence is TGCGCCAGCAGCTTGGGATTTCTAAGCGCCTCTAGCACAGATACGCAGTATTTT. Protein: CASSLGFLSASSTDTQYF. V is TRBV5-1 and J is TRBJ2-3; D uncertain. The CDR3 totals 18 residues. CDR1 and CDR2 from the germline V gene are SGHRS and YFSETQ. Between the trimmed V and J ends, which lost 0 bases and 0 bases, there was a span of 17 bases.

The chain combines TRBV3-1 (or the pseudogene TRBV3-2) with TRBJ2-5, with a tentative D call TRBD2 (7 bases). The CDR3 is made up of 18 amino acids. The germline V gene has CDR1 LGHDT and CDR2 YNNKEL (reference sequence). With 0 bases removed from V and 1 base from J, the gap between germline ends came to 18 bases. The CDR3 spells CASSQDLRAGASQETQYF. CDR3 sequence (DNA): TGTGCCAGCAGCCAAGATCTACGGGCGGGGGCCTCCCAAGAGACCCAGTACTTC.

The chain employs TRBV7-6 and TRBJ2-2, with D perhaps TRBD2 (6 bases). In germline, CDR1 is SGHVS, CDR2 FNYEAQ. This CDR3 contains 16 residues. V lost 5 bases and J lost 0, with 13 bases in between. CDR3 amino acids: CASSDLANANTGELFF. The DNA for the CDR3 is TGTGCCAGCAGCGACCTAGCGAACGCGAACACCGGGGAGCTGTTTTTT.

The chain employs TRBV4-1 and TRBJ1-2, with 10 bases matching TRBD1. Germline CDR1 is MGHRA and CDR2 is YSYEKL. V dropped 0 bases and J dropped 1; count of bases not matched to a gene: 8. The CDR3 consists of 18 residues. The chain's CDR3 is CASSQDMRGTGVNYGYTF. Here the CDR3 DNA reads TGCGCCAGCAGCCAAGATATGCGTGGGACAGGGGTTAACTATGGCTACACCTTC.

The V gene is TRBV5-8, the J gene TRBJ2-3; TRBD1 agrees at 9 bases. J gave up 3 bases and V 4 bases, and 9 bases lay outside the gene matches. The germline CDR1 and CDR2 sequences are SGHTS and YDEGEE. This CDR3 is built from 16 residues. The CDR3 loop is CASSAGTGINTDTQYF. The CDR3 nucleotides are TGTGCCAGCAGCGCGGGGACAGGGATCAATACAGATACGCAGTATTTT.

Written as DNA, the CDR3 is TGCGCCAGCAGCTTGAATGGGGACAAGGAGACCCAGTACTTC. Amino acids: CASSLNGDKETQYF. The rearrangement links TRBV5-1 to TRBJ2-5, with D perhaps TRBD1 (6 bases). V was shortened by 1 base and J by 5 bases, with 12 bases between the two germline ends. Germline values: CDR1 SGHRS, CDR2 YFSETQ. This CDR3 is 14 amino acids long.

The J gene is TRBJ1-5, the V gene TRBV2; 7 bases are a match to TRBD1. Trimming removed 4 bases from V and 6 bases from J; junction bases left unmatched: 12. Germline CDR1 SNHLY, CDR2 FYNNEI. The CDR3 spans 16 residues. CDR3 protein: CASSVLGGGTVQPQHF. DNA of the CDR3: TGTGCCAGCAGTGTTCTAGGGGGCGGTACGGTTCAGCCCCAGCATTTT.

This clone was picked up one time. The chain has TRBV19 and TRBJ1-4, with 10 bases lining up with TRBD1. The CDR3 sequence is 16 residues long. Germline V gene lookup returns CDR1 LNHDA and CDR2 SQIVND (reference sequence). The ends lost 7 bases at V and 7 bases at J; junction bases unmatched: 12. CDR3: CASTPAGTGVREKLFF. CDR3 in DNA: TGTGCCAGTACCCCTGCGGGGACAGGGGTACGTGAAAAACTGTTTTTT.

The chain joins TRBV3-1 (or the pseudogene TRBV3-2) to TRBJ2-2; TRBD2 might be the D (5 bases). The CDR3 loop spans 14 amino acids. Germline V gives CDR1 LGHDT, CDR2 YNNKEL (reference sequence). Trimming took 0 bases from V and 6 from J, leaving 8 bases between them. The CDR3 DNA reads as TGTGCCAGCAGCCAAGAGAGGACTTCCGGGGAGCTGTTTTTT. Amino acid sequence: CASSQERTSGELFF.

V and J are TRBV30 and TRBJ2-5; D unclear. Trimming removed 2 bases at V and 0 bases at J, with 7 bases between. CDR1 GTSNPN and CDR2 SVGIG come from the germline V gene (reference sequence). The length of the CDR3 is 13 residues. The CDR3 loop reads CAWSSHNQETQYF. The CDR3 DNA is TGTGCCTGGAGTTCACACAACCAAGAGACCCAGTACTTC.

The chain links TRBV30 to TRBJ1-2; a possible D gene is TRBD1 (5 bases). This CDR3 region has 13 residues. Germline loops: CDR1 GTSNPN, CDR2 SVGIG (reference sequence). V lost 2 bases to trimming and J lost 5 bases, with 12 bases between them. CDR3 protein: CAWSRLGAYGYTF. Here the CDR3 DNA reads TGTGCCTGGAGTCGGTTAGGGGCTTATGGCTACACCTTC.

This chain connects TRBV3-1 (or the pseudogene TRBV3-2) to TRBJ2-2, with TRBD1 as a possible D gene (5 bases). In germline, CDR1 is LGHDT, CDR2 YNNKEL (reference sequence). Trimming took 4 bases from V and 7 from J, leaving 13 bases between them. The CDR3 sequence is 14 residues long. Here the CDR3 reads CASSLGHMNGELFF. Written as DNA, the CDR3 is TGTGCCAGCAGCCTTGGACATATGAACGGGGAGCTGTTTTTT.

The rearrangement joins TRBV19 to TRBJ2-3; 9 bases are a match to TRBD2. V dropped 2 bases and J dropped 1; count of bases not matched to a gene: 4. Germline V gives CDR1 LNHDA, CDR2 SQIVND (reference sequence). This CDR3 is 16 amino acids long. CDR3 amino acids: CASSIIAGAGTDTQYF. CDR3 coding DNA: TGTGCCAGTAGTATAATAGCGGGGGCAGGCACAGATACGCAGTATTTT.

The chain recombines TRBV6-5 with TRBJ2-2; D may be TRBD1 (5 bases). CDR3 length: 15 amino acids. The V end was cut by 6 bases, the J end by 1 base, with 12 bases between. CDR1 and CDR2 (germline): MNHEY, SVGAGI. The CDR3 DNA is TGTGCCAGCAGCCGACAGAGATTGAACACCGGGGAGCTGTTTTTT. This sequence encodes CASSRQRLNTGELFF.

J is TRBJ1-6 and V is TRBV5-6, with D unclear. The V end was cut by 0 bases, the J end by 0 bases, with 7 bases between. CDR1 and CDR2 from the germline V gene are SGHDT and YYEEEE. CDR3 length equals 16 residues. In DNA form, the CDR3 reads TGTGCCAGCAGCTTGGGACCGGGCTCCTATAATTCACCCCTCCACTTT. This sequence encodes CASSLGPGSYNSPLHF.

This chain joins TRBV11-2 and TRBJ2-4; TRBD1 matches 10 bases. Per the germline V gene, CDR1 is SGHAT and CDR2 is FQNNGV. The CDR3 extends over 15 amino acids. V lost 7 bases to trimming and J lost 7 bases; unmatched junction nucleotides: 10. The CDR3 loop reads CASTDRGTGDNIQYF. As DNA, the CDR3 is TGTGCCAGCACCGACAGAGGGACAGGGGACAACATTCAGTACTTC.